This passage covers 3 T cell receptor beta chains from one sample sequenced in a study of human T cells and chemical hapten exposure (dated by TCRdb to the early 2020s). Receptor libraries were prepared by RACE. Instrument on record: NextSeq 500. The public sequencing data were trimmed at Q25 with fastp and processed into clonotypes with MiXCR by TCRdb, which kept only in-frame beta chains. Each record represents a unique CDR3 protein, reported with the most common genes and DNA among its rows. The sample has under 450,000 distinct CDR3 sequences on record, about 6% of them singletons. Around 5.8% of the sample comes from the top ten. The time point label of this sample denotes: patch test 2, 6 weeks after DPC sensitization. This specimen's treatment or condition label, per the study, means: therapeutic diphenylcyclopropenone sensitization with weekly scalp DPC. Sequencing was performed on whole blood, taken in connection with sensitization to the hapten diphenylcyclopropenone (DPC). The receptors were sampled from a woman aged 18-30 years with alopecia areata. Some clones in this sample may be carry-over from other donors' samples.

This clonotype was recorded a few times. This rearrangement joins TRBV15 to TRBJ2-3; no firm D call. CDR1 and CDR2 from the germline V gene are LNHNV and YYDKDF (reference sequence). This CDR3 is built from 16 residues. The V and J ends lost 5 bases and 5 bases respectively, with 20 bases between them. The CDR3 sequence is CATSARRTIEGDTQYF. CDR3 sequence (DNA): TGTGCCACCAGCGCACGACGTACCATAGAAGGAGATACGCAGTATTTT.

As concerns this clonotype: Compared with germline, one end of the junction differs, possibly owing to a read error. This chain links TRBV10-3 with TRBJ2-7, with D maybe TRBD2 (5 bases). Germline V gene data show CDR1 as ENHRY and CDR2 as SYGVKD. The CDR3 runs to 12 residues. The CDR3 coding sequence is TGTGCCATCAAGTCTTCTAGCTCTCTGTTGAACTTC. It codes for CAIKSSSSLLNF.

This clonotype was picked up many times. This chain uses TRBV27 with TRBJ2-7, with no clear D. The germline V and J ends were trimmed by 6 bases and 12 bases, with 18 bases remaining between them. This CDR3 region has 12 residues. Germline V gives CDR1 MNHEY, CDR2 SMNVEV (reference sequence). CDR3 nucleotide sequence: TGTGCCAGCAGCCCCCGGGCGGAGATCCTGTACTTC. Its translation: CASSPRAEILYF.